These T cell receptor beta chains were read from a single sample in a study of T cell responses to AZD1222 COVID-19 vaccine. Profiling relied on immunoSEQ multiplex PCR, and the TCRdb table lists in-frame clones only, not all of them. The profile covers 90,000 to 120,000 clones, with 80% to 90% appearing a single time and about 8.7% taken by the ten largest. This material consisted of peripheral blood, taken on day 0 of AZD1222 vaccination. These receptor sequences come from an adult in good health. Each CDR3 is given with its conserved first and last residue. The D gene is left open where the match is weak. The size of a clone is reported for some rows only, either as once, few or many, or as a class for expanded clones.

CASSLTGIDSPLHF	TGTGCCAGCAGCCTGACAGGGATCGATTCACCCCTCCACTTT	TRBJ1-6	14	TRBD1	TRBV5-4	-
CASRPTPAGGLEQYF	TGTGCCAGCAGGCCCACCCCGGCGGGAGGGCTCGAGCAGTACTTC	TRBJ2-7	15	TRBD2	TRBV6-5	-
CASSLAPGQNYYEQYF	TGTGCCAGCAGCTTAGCCCCGGGACAGAACTATTACGAGCAGTACTTC	TRBJ2-7	16	TRBD1	TRBV11-2	-
CASSPIGAGYADTQYF	TGTGCCAGTAGCCCTATCGGAGCGGGATACGCAGATACGCAGTATTTT	TRBJ2-3	16	TRBD2	TRBV19	-
CATSGEKVPNQPQHF	TGTGCCACCAGCGGGGAAAAAGTTCCCAATCAGCCCCAGCATTTT	TRBJ1-5	15	-	TRBV15	-
CASSRRTSGTSYEQYF	TGTGCCAGCAGCAGACGCACTAGCGGGACGTCCTACGAGCAGTACTTC	TRBJ2-7	16	TRBD2	TRBV7-9	-
CASSSQGGNYEQYF	TGCGCCAGCAGCTCTCAGGGGGGGAACTACGAGCAGTACTTC	TRBJ2-7	14	-	TRBV5-1	-
CASREWRLNSPLHF	TGTGCCAGCAGGGAATGGCGGCTGAATTCACCCCTCCACTTT	TRBJ1-6	14	-	TRBV28	-
CSVGGGAETQYF	TGCAGCGTTGGAGGGGGCGCGGAGACCCAGTACTTC	TRBJ2-5	12	TRBD1	TRBV29-1	-
CSVALGHEQFF	TGCAGCGTTGCATTGGGGCATGAGCAGTTCTTC	TRBJ2-1	11	-	TRBV29-1	-
CASWDSPGISYEQYF	TGCGCCAGCTGGGACTCACCGGGTATCAGCTACGAGCAGTACTTC	TRBJ2-7	15	-	TRBV5-1	-
CASSPRGIAFF	TGTGCCAGCAGTCCCAGGGGCATAGCTTTCTTT	TRBJ1-1	11	-	TRBV28	-
CASRIGLREGTEAFF	TGTGCCAGCAGAATCGGCCTCAGGGAGGGCACTGAAGCTTTCTTT	TRBJ1-1	15	-	TRBV2	-
CSVGGTGGLAGTTGELFF	TGCAGCGTTGGAGGGACAGGGGGACTAGCGGGTACCACCGGGGAGCTGTTTTTT	TRBJ2-2	18	-	TRBV29-1	once